The table lists the clone carrying this T cell receptor (beta chain) with many counts. What it recognizes is unknown. TCRdb ran MiXCR on the 5' RACE reads and lists one entry per CDR3 protein. The sample yields about 64,000 distinct CDR3 sequences, roughly 6.2% seen once. These data originate in a study of CD8 T cells in ankylosing spondylitis. Study findings and constraints: Previous work reported some of these motif variants in the synovial fluid and blood of reactive arthritis. Matched ankylosing spondylitis synovial fluid reportedly showed significant enrichment of disease-linked clones. Among TCR beta sequences, a motif of about 8 highly homologous variants appeared characteristic of ankylosing spondylitis blood.

The CDR3 loop spans 16 amino acids. Germline lookup yields CDR1 SGHVS and CDR2 FQNEAQ. Losses at the gene ends were 3 bases for V and 5 bases for J; bases not matched to a gene: 9. The source of this sequence is a male donor with ankylosing spondylitis. Specimen: synovial fluid, either unsorted or a sorted T cell fraction (not recorded which). V gene TRBV7-8 combines with J gene TRBJ2-7; 11 nucleotides match TRBD1. Written as DNA, the CDR3 is TGTGCCAGCAGCTTCCCTGGACAGGGGGCTAGGGACGAGCAGTACTTC. This encodes CASSFPGQGARDEQYF.